These T cell receptor beta chains were read from a single sample in a study of regulatory T cells in long-lasting Graves disease. TCRdb re-called the multiplex PCR reads with MiXCR, one entry per CDR3 protein. The sample has 200,000 to 250,000 distinct CDR3 sequences, about 19% seen once; the top ten hold 10% to 15%. Another study also made use of these data, one on T cells in Graves' hyperthyroidism and ophthalmopathy.

The sequencing used peripheral blood mononuclear cells (PBMCs), collected at new diagnosis, from a patient treated with antithyroid drugs. These receptors were obtained from a woman between 25 and 40 years old with Graves disease. The CDR3 runs from the conserved cysteine through the conserved F or W. The D gene is left open where the match is weak. Clone size is stated in some rows and not others, as once, few, many or a class when expanded.

size,D,J,V,CDR3,DNA
many,TRBD1,TRBJ1-2,TRBV20-1,CSATPGTGGAGYGYTF,TGCAGTGCTACCCCCGGGACAGGGGGCGCGGGCTATGGCTACACCTTC
many,TRBD1,TRBJ1-2,TRBV6-2/TRBV6-3,CASSAPGQGNYGYTF,TGTGCCAGCAGTGCCCCGGGACAGGGGAACTATGGCTACACCTTC
many,NA,TRBJ2-3,TRBV19,CASDSGTDTQYF,TGTGCCAGCGATAGCGGCACAGATACGCAGTATTTT
many,NA,TRBJ1-1,TRBV6-1,CASSVQPQNTEAFF,TGTGCCAGCAGTGTCCAACCCCAGAACACTGAAGCTTTCTTT
many,NA,TRBJ1-1,TRBV7-3,CASSSGGNTEAFF,TGTGCCAGCAGCTCCGGGGGAAACACTGAAGCTTTCTTT
many,TRBD1,TRBJ2-3,TRBV20-1,CSARAGGVNTQYF,TGCAGTGCTAGGGCAGGGGGCGTTAATACGCAGTATTTT
NA,NA,TRBJ1-4,TRBV28,CASVGGAAQGEKLFF,TGTGCCAGCGTCGGAGGGGCGGCTCAGGGGGAAAAACTGTTTTTT
many,NA,TRBJ2-7,TRBV6-2/TRBV6-3,CASSYLSHCCFGEQYF,TGTGCCAGCAGTTATTTGTCCCATTGCTGTTTCGGGGAGCAGTACTTC
many,NA,TRBJ2-7,TRBV11-3,CASSRLTGPSYEQYF,TGTGCCAGCAGCCGTCTGACAGGACCCTCCTACGAGCAGTACTTC
many,NA,TRBJ1-5,TRBV28,CASSLLGGGNQPQHF,TGTGCCAGCAGTTTGCTTGGGGGGGGGAATCAGCCCCAGCATTTT
many,TRBD1,TRBJ2-7,TRBV11-2,CASSLVRDRGHEQYF,TGTGCCAGCAGCTTAGTGAGGGACAGGGGCCACGAGCAGTACTTC
NA,TRBD2,TRBJ2-3,TRBV20-1,CSSIAGGADTQYF,TGCAGTTCCATAGCGGGAGGGGCAGATACGCAGTATTTT
many,NA,TRBJ2-3,TRBV27,CASQQGRIVGDTQYF,TGTGCCAGCCAACAGGGTAGGATCGTCGGAGATACGCAGTATTTT
few,NA,TRBJ2-7,TRBV9,CASSVTPDRAREQYF,TGTGCCAGCAGCGTGACACCTGACCGGGCGAGGGAGCAGTACTTC
many,NA,TRBJ1-2,TRBV6-1,CASRRANYGYTF,TGTGCCAGCCGGAGGGCTAACTATGGCTACACCTTC
many,NA,TRBJ2-1,TRBV28,CASSSTSSYNEQFF,TGTGCCAGCAGTTCGACTAGCTCCTACAATGAGCAGTTCTTC
many,NA,TRBJ2-5,TRBV3-1,CASGVKETQYF,TGTGCCAGCGGGGTCAAGGAGACCCAGTACTTC
NA,TRBD1,TRBJ2-2,TRBV19,CASSRTGTGVNTGELFF,TGTGCCAGTAGTAGGACCGGGACAGGGGTGAACACCGGGGAGCTGTTTTTT
NA,TRBD2,TRBJ2-4,TRBV3-1,CASSREWGGLAKNIQYF,TGTGCCAGCAGCCGCGAATGGGGAGGGCTAGCCAAAAACATTCAGTACTTC
many,NA,TRBJ2-2,TRBV4-1,CASRYRDTGELFF,TGCGCCAGCCGCTACAGGGACACCGGGGAGCTGTTTTTT